This T cell receptor (beta chain) was retrieved from a study of control samples from healthy donors and cancer patients. Germline CDR1 and CDR2: MNHEY and SVGEGT. The CDR3 totals 18 residues. V trimming: 2 bases; J trimming: 0 bases; junction bases outside the gene matches: 8. The assay was immunoSEQ multiplex PCR, and TCRdb's table has in-frame clones only and misses some. The table lists roughly 130,000 clones, roughly 94% of them singletons. Sequencing input: blood. The sequence derives from a man aged 25-45 years in good health. This chain links TRBV6-2 or TRBV6-3 with TRBJ1-1; TRBD1 agrees at 11 bases. CDR3 sequence: CASSYLPGQGAVNTEAFF. In DNA, the CDR3 is TGTGCCAGCAGTTACCTACCCGGACAGGGGGCGGTGAACACTGAAGCTTTCTTT.